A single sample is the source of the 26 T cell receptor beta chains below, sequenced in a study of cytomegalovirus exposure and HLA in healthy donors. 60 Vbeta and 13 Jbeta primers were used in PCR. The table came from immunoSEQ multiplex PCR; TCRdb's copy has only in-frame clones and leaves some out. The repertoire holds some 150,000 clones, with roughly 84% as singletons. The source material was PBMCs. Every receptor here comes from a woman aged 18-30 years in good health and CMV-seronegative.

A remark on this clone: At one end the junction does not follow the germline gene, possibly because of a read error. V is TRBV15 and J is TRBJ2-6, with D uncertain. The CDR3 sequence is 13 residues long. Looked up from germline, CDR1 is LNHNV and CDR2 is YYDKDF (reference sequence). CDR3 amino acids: CATSREGPNGLTF. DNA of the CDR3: TGTGCCACCAGCAGAGAGGGCCCCAACGGCCTGACTTTC.

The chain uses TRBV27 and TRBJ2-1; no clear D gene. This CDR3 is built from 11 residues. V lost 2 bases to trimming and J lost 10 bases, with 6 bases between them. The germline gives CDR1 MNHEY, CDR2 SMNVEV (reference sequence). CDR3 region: CASSLGPEQFF. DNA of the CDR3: TGTGCCAGCAGTTTAGGGCCGGAGCAGTTCTTC.

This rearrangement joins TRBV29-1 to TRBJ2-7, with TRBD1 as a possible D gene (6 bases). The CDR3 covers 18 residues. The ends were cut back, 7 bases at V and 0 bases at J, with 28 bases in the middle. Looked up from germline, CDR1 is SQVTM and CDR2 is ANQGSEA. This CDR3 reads CSAVGAGTTTGSSYEQYF. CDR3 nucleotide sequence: TGCAGCGCTGTGGGGGCCGGGACAACGACCGGTAGCTCCTACGAGCAGTACTTC.

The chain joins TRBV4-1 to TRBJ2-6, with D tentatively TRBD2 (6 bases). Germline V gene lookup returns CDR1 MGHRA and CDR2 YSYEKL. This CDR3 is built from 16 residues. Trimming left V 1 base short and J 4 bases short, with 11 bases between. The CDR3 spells CASSQAEGAGANVLTF. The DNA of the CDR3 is TGCGCCAGCAGCCAAGCGGAGGGAGCCGGGGCCAACGTCCTGACTTTC.

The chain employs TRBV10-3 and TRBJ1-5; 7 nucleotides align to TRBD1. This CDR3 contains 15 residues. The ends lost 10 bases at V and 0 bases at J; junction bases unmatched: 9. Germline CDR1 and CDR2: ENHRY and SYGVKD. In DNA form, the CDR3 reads TGTGCCACTGAGACAGGGCCTGGTAGCAATCAGCCCCAGCATTTT. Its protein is CATETGPGSNQPQHF.

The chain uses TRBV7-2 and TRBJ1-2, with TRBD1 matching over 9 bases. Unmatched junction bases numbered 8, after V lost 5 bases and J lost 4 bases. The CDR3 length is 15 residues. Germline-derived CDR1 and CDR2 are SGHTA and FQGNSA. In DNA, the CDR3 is TGTGCCAGCAGCCGTCGGGACAGGGACATCTATGGCTACACCTTC. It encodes CASSRRDRDIYGYTF.

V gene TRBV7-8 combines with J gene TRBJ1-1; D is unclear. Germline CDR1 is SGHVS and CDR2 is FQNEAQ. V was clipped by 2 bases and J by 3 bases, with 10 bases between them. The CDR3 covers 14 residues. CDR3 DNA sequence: TGTGCCAGCAGCTTATCGGCAGGATACACTGAAGCTTTCTTT. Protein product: CASSLSAGYTEAFF.

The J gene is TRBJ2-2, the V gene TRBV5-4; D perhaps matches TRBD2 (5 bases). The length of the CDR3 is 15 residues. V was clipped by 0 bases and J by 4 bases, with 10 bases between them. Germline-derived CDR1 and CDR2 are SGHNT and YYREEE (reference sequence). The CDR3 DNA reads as TGTGCCAGCAGCTTGGGTACGGGAACCACCGGGGAGCTGTTTTTT. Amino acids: CASSLGTGTTGELFF.

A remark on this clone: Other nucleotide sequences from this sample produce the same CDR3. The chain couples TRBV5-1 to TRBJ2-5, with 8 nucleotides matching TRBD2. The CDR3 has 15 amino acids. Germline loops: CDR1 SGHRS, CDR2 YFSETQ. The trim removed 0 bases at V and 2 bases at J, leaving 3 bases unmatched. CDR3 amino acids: CASSLVRGGQETQYF. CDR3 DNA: TGCGCCAGCAGCTTGGTACGGGGGGGGCAAGAGACCCAGTACTTC.

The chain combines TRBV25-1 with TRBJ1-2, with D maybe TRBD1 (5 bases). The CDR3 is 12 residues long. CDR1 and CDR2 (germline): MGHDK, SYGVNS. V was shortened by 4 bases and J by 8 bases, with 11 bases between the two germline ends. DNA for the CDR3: TGTGCCAGCAGTGTTTTCGGGGGAGGCTACACCTTC. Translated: CASSVFGGGYTF.

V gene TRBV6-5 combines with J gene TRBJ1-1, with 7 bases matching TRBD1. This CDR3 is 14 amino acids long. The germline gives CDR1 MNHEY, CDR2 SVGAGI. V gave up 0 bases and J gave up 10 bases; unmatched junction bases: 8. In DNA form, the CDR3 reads TGTGCCAGCAGTTACTCCACACAGGGGTTGCGAGCTTTCTTT. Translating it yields CASSYSTQGLRAFF.

The CDR3 sequence is CATCPYRQANRQETQYF. CDR3 bases: TGTGCCACCTGCCCCTACCGGCAGGCTAACCGACAAGAGACCCAGTACTTC. This rearrangement joins TRBV19 to TRBJ2-5; no firm D call. The CDR3 length is 17 residues. Looked up from germline, CDR1 is LNHDA and CDR2 is SQIVND (reference sequence). V was pared by 10 bases and J by 2 bases, with 26 bases between.

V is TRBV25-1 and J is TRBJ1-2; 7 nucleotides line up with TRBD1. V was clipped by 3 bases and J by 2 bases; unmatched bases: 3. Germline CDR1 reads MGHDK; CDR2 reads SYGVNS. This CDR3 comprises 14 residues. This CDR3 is CASSDGQVNYGYTF. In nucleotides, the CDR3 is TGTGCCAGCAGTGACGGACAGGTCAACTATGGCTACACCTTC.

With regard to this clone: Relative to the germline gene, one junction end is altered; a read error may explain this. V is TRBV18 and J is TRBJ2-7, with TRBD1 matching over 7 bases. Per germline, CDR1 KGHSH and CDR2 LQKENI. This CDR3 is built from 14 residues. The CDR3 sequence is CASSYREGAKYPHF. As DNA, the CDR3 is TGTGCCAGCTCATACAGAGAGGGGGCTAAGTATCCTCACTTC.

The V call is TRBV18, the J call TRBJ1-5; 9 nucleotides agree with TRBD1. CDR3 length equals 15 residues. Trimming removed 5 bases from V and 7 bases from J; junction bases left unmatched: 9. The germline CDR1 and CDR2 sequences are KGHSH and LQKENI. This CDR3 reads CASSTGGRLLQPQHF. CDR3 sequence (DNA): TGTGCCAGCTCAACAGGGGGCCGTTTGTTGCAGCCCCAGCATTTT.

The CDR3 bases are TGCGCCAGCAGCCAAGGGAGTTATAATTCACCCCTCCACTTT. It yields the protein CASSQGSYNSPLHF. The chain carries TRBV4-1 and TRBJ1-6; the D is unclear. Trimming took 1 base from V and 4 from J, leaving 5 bases between them. CDR1 MGHRA and CDR2 YSYEKL come from the germline V gene. The CDR3 runs 14 residues.

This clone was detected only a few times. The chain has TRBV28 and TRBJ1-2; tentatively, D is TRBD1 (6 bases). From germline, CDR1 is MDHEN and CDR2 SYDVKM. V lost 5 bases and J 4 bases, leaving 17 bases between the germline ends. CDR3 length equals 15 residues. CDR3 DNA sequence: TGTGCCAGCAGTCGACCACAGGGTCCTGCCTATGGCTACACCTTC. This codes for CASSRPQGPAYGYTF.

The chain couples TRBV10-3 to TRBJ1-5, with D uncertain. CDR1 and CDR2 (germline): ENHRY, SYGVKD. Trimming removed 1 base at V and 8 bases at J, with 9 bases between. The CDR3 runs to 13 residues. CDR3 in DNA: TGTGCCATCAGTGAGTTGGTGGGAGAGCCCCAGCATTTT. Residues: CAISELVGEPQHF.

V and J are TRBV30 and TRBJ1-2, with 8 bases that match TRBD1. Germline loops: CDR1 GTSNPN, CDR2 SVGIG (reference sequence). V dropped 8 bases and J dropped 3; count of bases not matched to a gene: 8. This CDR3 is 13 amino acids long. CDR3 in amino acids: CAGSGGADYGYTF. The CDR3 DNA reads TGTGCCGGATCAGGGGGCGCGGACTATGGCTACACCTTC.

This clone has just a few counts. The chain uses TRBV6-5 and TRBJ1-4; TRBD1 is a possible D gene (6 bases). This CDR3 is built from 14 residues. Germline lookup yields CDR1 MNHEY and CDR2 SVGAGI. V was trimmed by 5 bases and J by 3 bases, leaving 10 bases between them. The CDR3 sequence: CASSTGSPNEKLFF. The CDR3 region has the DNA TGTGCCAGCAGTACAGGGAGTCCTAATGAAAAACTGTTTTTT.

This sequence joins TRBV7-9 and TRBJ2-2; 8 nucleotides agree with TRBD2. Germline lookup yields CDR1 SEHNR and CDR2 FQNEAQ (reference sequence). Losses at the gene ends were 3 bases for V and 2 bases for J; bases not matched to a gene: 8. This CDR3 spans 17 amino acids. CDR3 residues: CASSFSTSGGNTGELFF. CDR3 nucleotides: TGTGCCAGCAGCTTCAGCACAAGCGGGGGCAACACCGGGGAGCTGTTTTTT.

CDR3 nucleotides: TGCGCCAGCAGTGAGTCGCTCGGGACAGGAGAGAGCTACACCTTC. Its translation is CASSESLGTGESYTF. V and J are TRBV10-1 and TRBJ1-2, with 8 bases that match TRBD1. The CDR3 is made up of 15 amino acids. Germline V gives CDR1 WNHNN, CDR2 SYGVQD (reference sequence). V lost 0 bases, J lost 9 bases, and 9 bases stayed unmatched.

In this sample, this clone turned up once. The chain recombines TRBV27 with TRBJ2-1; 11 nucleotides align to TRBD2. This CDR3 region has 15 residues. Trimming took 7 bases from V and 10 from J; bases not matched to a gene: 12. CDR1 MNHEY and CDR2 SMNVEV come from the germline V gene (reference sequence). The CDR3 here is CASTLLAGENREQFF. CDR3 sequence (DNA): TGTGCCAGCACCCTACTAGCGGGGGAGAACCGAGAGCAGTTCTTC.

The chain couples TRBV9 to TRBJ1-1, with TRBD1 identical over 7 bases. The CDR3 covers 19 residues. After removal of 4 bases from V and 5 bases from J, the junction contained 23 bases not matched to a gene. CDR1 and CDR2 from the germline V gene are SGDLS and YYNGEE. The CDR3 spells CASSQSLQGWGARGTEAFF. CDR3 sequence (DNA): TGTGCCAGCAGCCAGAGCCTACAGGGGTGGGGTGCACGCGGGACTGAAGCTTTCTTT.

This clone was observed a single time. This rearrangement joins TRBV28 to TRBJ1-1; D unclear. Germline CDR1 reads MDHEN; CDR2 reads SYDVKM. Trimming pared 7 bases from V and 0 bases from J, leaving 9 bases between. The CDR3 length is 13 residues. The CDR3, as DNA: TGTGCCAGCACCCCCGCGGTGAACACTGAAGCTTTCTTT. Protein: CASTPAVNTEAFF.

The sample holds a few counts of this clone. CDR3 bases: TGTGCCAGCAGTTCCCTGGAGTCCTCCTACAATGAGCAGTTCTTC. It is translated as CASSSLESSYNEQFF. The chain links TRBV6-6 to TRBJ2-1; D not resolved. CDR1 MNHNY and CDR2 SVGAGI come from the germline V gene (reference sequence). Trimming stripped 4 bases from V and 0 bases from J, with 10 bases between. This CDR3 spans 15 amino acids.